This T cell receptor beta chain was captured in a study of molecular identifiers for immune sequencing clone quantification. Study results and limitations: Whereas clones above 20 RNA copies held under 1% of naive-cell molecules, they held over 98% of effector molecules. One cell's worth of spiked Jurkat TCR RNA was reportedly detectable among 970,000 or so naive cells.

The V and J ends lost 8 bases and 5 bases respectively, with 19 bases between them. This CDR3 spans 14 amino acids. This clonotype was observed a single time. Its antigen is not identified. TCRdb redid the calling of the PCR reads with MiXCR, one entry per CDR3 protein. The profile shows 460,000 or so distinct CDR3 sequences, around a fifth of them singletons. The sample comprised naive CD8+ T cells from blood, with Jurkat cell RNA spiked in. Subset of the sample: FACS-sorted CD8+CD4-CCR7+CD45RA+ naive T cells. The chain couples TRBV5-3 to TRBJ2-5; the D gene is possibly TRBD2 (7 bases). TRBV5-3 is designated an ORF whose function remains uncertain. The sequence was collected from a human donor in good health. Some libraries in this study had Jurkat cell RNA spiked in. DNA for the CDR3: TGTGCCAGCAGCCCTCCGGGGGGCTATGAGACCCAGTACTTC. Its protein product is CASSPPGGYETQYF.